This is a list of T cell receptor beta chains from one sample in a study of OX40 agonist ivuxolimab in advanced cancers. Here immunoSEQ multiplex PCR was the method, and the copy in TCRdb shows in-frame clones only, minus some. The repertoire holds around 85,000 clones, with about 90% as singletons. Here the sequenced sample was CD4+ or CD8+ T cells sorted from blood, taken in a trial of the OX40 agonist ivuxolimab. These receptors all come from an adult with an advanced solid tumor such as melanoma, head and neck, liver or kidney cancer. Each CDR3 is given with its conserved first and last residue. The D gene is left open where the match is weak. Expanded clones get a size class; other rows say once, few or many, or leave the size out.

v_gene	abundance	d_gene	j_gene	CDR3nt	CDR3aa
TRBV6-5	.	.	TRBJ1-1	TGTGCCAGCAGGAGAACAGGGAGCGCTGAAGCTTTCTTT	CASRRTGSAEAFF
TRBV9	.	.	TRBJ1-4	TGTGCCAGCAGCGCCACAGGAGAAAAACTGTTTTTT	CASSATGEKLFF
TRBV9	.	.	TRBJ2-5	TGTGCCAGCAGCGAGGGCAGGCGGCAAGAGACCCAGTACTTC	CASSEGRRQETQYF
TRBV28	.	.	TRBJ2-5	TGTGCCAGCAGTTTACCCCAGGGCCCCCAAGAGACCCAGTACTTC	CASSLPQGPQETQYF
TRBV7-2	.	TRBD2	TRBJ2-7	TGTGCCAGCAGCTATCCCGGGACTAGCGTCTACGAGCAGTACTTC	CASSYPGTSVYEQYF
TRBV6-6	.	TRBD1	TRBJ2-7	TGTGCCACCGGGACAGGGACGGGAGAGCAGTACTTC	CATGTGTGEQYF
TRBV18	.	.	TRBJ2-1	TGTGCCAGCTCACCAAGGGGGGACAATGAGCAGTTCTTC	CASSPRGDNEQFF
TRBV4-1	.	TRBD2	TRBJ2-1	TGCGCCAGCAGCCAAGCGGGGGGGCTAGCGGGAGGGTACAATGAGCAGTTCTTC	CASSQAGGLAGGYNEQFF
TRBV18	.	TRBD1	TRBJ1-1	TGTGCCAGCTCAGTTGGACAGGGAAATGAAGCTTTCTTT	CASSVGQGNEAFF
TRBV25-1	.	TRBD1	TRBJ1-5	TGTGCCAGCAGCAGGACAGGGGACAATCAGCCCCAGCATTTT	CASSRTGDNQPQHF
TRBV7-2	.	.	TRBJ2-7	TGTGCCAGCAGCTCAGCTGGGGGGTCCTACGAGCAGTACTTC	CASSSAGGSYEQYF
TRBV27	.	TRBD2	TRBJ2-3	TGTGCCAGCAGCCTGGGCCCTAGCGGGCCCCTCACAGATACGCAGTATTTT	CASSLGPSGPLTDTQYF
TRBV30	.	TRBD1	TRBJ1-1	TGTGCCTGGAGTGTTACAGGGGGCACTGAAGCTTTCTTT	CAWSVTGGTEAFF
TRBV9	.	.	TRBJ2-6	TGTGCCAGCAGCAGGGGTCTAACGGGGTCTGGGGCCAACGTCCTGACTTTC	CASSRGLTGSGANVLTF
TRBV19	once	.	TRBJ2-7	TGTGCCAGTAGTATACAGGGGAAGTACCACGAGCAGTACTTC	CASSIQGKYHEQYF
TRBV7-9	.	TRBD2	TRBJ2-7	TGTGCCAGCAGCTCTCGGACTAGCGGGAGGAAGTACTTC	CASSSRTSGRKYF
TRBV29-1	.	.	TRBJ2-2	TGCAGCGTTGAAGAAGCTCCCCCTAGGGGCGGGGAGCTGTTTTTT	CSVEEAPPRGGELFF
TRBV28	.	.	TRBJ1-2	TGTGCCACCAGAACGGGACTTTATGGCTACACCTTC	CATRTGLYGYTF
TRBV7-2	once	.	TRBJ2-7	TGTGCCAGCAGCTTAGTGTCTAGGGGTTCCTACGAGCAGTACTTC	CASSLVSRGSYEQYF
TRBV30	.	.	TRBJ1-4	TGTGCCTGGAGTACGCCGCGGGGTCTTAATGAAAAACTGTTTTTT	CAWSTPRGLNEKLFF
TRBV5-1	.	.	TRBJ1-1	TGCGCCAGCAGCTTGGAGGGGGGCTACATGAACACTGAAGCTTTCTTT	CASSLEGGYMNTEAFF
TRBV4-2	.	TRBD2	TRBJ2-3	TGTGCCAGCAGCCAGGGACTAGCGGGAGTGACGCAGTATTTT	CASSQGLAGVTQYF
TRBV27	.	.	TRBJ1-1	TGTGCCAGCAAGGCCCCGAACACTGAAGCTTTCTTT	CASKAPNTEAFF
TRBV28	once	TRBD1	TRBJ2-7	TGTGCCAGCAGTTCTCGACAGGGTTCCACTTCGGACGAGCAGTACTTC	CASSSRQGSTSDEQYF
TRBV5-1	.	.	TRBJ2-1	TGCGCCAGCAGCTTGACCAATGAGCAGTTCTTC	CASSLTNEQFF
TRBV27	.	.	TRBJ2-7	TGTGCCAGCAGTTTGGGGGTGAGCTCCTACGAGCAGTACTTC	CASSLGVSSYEQYF
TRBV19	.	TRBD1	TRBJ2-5	TGTGCCAGTAGTATGGGGGCAGGGGGCGCTGAGACCCAGTACTTC	CASSMGAGGAETQYF
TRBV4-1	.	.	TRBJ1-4	TGCGCCAGCAGCCAAGTTGCAGGGAACCCGAATGAAAAACTGTTTTTT	CASSQVAGNPNEKLFF
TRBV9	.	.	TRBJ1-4	TGTGCCAGCAGCGAAGGGGTATCGGGCAATGAAAAACTGTTTTTT	CASSEGVSGNEKLFF
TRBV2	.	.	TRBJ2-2	TGTGCCAGCAGTCCTAACAGGTATCCCGGGGAGCTGTTTTTT	CASSPNRYPGELFF
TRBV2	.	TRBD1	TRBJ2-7	TGTGCCAGCAGTAAAGGGACAGGGGGAAGCTCCTACGAGCAGTACTTC	CASSKGTGGSSYEQYF
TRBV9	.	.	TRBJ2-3	TGTGCCAGCAGCGTAGAGGGCCTGAGGACAGATACGCAGTATTTT	CASSVEGLRTDTQYF